A single sample gave rise to the 26 T cell receptor beta chains below, sequenced in a study of a mutant IDH1 vaccine in newly diagnosed glioma. Sequencing was performed with immunoSEQ multiplex PCR; in TCRdb, only in-frame clones are kept and a portion is missing. The table records about 92,000 clones, over 75% of them present only once. Time point indicated: baseline, week 1 (first vaccination visit). As for treatment: pre-vaccination baseline after standard-of-care therapy. The material was PBMCs, obtained from a glioma patient treated with radiotherapy, temozolomide or both. These receptor sequences come from a middle-aged man with glioma.

The chain employs TRBV7-6 and TRBJ2-7; 8 nucleotides agree with TRBD2. The CDR3 length is 17 residues. V shed 1 base, J shed 2 bases, and the junction held 10 bases outside the gene matches. Germline CDR1 reads SGHVS; CDR2 reads FNYEAQ. This CDR3 is CASSLVLGGSGTYEQYF. In nucleotides, the CDR3 is TGTGCCAGCAGCTTAGTTCTTGGGGGTAGCGGGACCTACGAGCAGTACTTC.

The V and J genes are TRBV25-1 and TRBJ2-7; TRBD1 is a possible D gene (6 bases). Germline V gene data show CDR1 as MGHDK and CDR2 as SYGVNS. This CDR3 contains 13 residues. The germline V and J ends were trimmed by 6 bases and 7 bases, with 16 bases remaining between them. The CDR3 sequence is CASRQGPTMEQYF. CDR3 nucleotide sequence: TGTGCCAGCAGACAGGGACCTACGATGGAGCAGTACTTC.

This chain links TRBV14 with TRBJ2-5; possibly TRBD1 or TRBD2 for D (6 bases each). Germline V gives CDR1 SGHDN, CDR2 FVKESK. The CDR3 totals 18 residues. V lost 2 bases and J 5 bases, leaving 24 bases between the germline ends. CDR3 protein: CASSQWRPGRGAGETQYF. Written as DNA, the CDR3 is TGTGCCAGCAGCCAATGGAGGCCGGGAAGGGGGGCAGGTGAGACCCAGTACTTC.

The V call is TRBV7-2, the J call TRBJ1-1; tentatively, D is TRBD1 (6 bases). Germline lookup yields CDR1 SGHTA and CDR2 FQGNSA. The CDR3 loop spans 13 amino acids. V lost 8 bases and J 2 bases, leaving 12 bases between the germline ends. The CDR3 sequence: CASSQGINTEAFF. Written as DNA, the CDR3 is TGTGCCAGCTCGCAGGGGATCAACACTGAAGCTTTCTTT.

This sequence joins TRBV2 and TRBJ1-4; D remains unclear. V lost 1 base, J lost 6 bases, and 6 bases lay in between. The CDR3 loop spans 13 amino acids. Germline V CDR1 and CDR2: SNHLY, FYNNEI. This CDR3 reads CASSEGNYEKLFF. CDR3 bases: TGTGCCAGCAGTGAAGGGAACTATGAAAAACTGTTTTTT.

The J gene is TRBJ2-6, the V gene TRBV19, with a weak D call TRBD1 (6 bases). Germline V gene data show CDR1 as LNHDA and CDR2 as SQIVND (reference sequence). This CDR3 comprises 18 residues. Trimming removed 3 bases from V and 3 bases from J, with 18 bases in between. DNA of the CDR3: TGTGCCAGTAGTATCCCCCTTGTGGGGGCGCGTGGGGCCAACGTCCTGACTTTC. Protein: CASSIPLVGARGANVLTF.

This chain connects TRBV4-1 to TRBJ2-3, with TRBD2 identical over 14 bases. V dropped 0 bases and J dropped 0; count of bases not matched to a gene: 8. This CDR3 is 20 amino acids long. The germline V gene has CDR1 MGHRA and CDR2 YSYEKL. CDR3 region: CASSQDEGLAGASSTDTQYF. The CDR3 DNA is TGCGCCAGCAGCCAAGATGAGGGACTAGCGGGAGCGTCTAGCACAGATACGCAGTATTTT.

The chain employs TRBV6-4 and TRBJ2-2; D gene unclear. Germline V gene lookup returns CDR1 MRHNA and CDR2 SNTAGT. Between the trimmed V and J ends, which lost 6 bases and 3 bases, there was a span of 11 bases. This CDR3 is built from 14 residues. CDR3 DNA: TGTGCCAGCAGAAGAGAGTGGGACACCGGGGAGCTGTTTTTT. Protein: CASRREWDTGELFF.

J is TRBJ2-2 and V is TRBV11-3; 8 bases map to TRBD1. The length of the CDR3 is 15 residues. CDR1 SGHNT and CDR2 YENEEA come from the germline V gene. Unmatched junction bases numbered 4, after V lost 5 bases and J lost 2 bases. CDR3 loop: CASSPGQANTGELFF. As DNA, the CDR3 is TGTGCCAGCAGCCCGGGACAGGCCAACACCGGGGAGCTGTTTTTT.

This chain joins TRBV29-1 and TRBJ1-1, with D hard to call. CDR1 and CDR2 (germline): SQVTM, ANQGSEA. V dropped 3 bases and J dropped 2 bases, with 10 bases sitting between them. CDR3 length: 13 amino acids. The CDR3 sequence: CSVDLAANTEAFF. The CDR3 region has the DNA TGCAGCGTTGATCTGGCGGCCAACACTGAAGCTTTCTTT. The variable domain in full, completed from reference TRBV29-1 and TRBJ1-1, reads SAVISQKPSRDICQRGTSLTIQCQVDSQVTMMFWYRQQPGQSLTLIATANQGSEATYESGFVIDKFPISRPNLTFSTLTVSNMSPEDSSIYLCSVDLAANTEAFFGQGTRLTVV.

V usage is TRBV9 and J usage is TRBJ2-1, with D hard to call. CDR3 length: 12 amino acids. Per the germline V gene, CDR1 is SGDLS and CDR2 is YYNGEE. Trimming stripped 0 bases from V and 7 bases from J, with 5 bases between. The CDR3 nucleotides read TGTGCCAGCAGCGTAGATTATAATGAGCAGTTCTTC. This translates into CASSVDYNEQFF.

The chain employs TRBV2 and TRBJ2-7; 11 nucleotides agree with TRBD2. V lost 4 bases and J lost 4; bases outside the gene matches: 0. There are 13 residues in the CDR3. Germline V lookup: CDR1 SNHLY, CDR2 FYNNEI. This CDR3 reads CASSVAGGYEQYF. The CDR3 DNA follows: TGTGCCAGCAGTGTAGCGGGAGGGTACGAGCAGTACTTC. The full variable domain, its missing parts supplied by reference TRBV2 and TRBJ2-7, is EPEVTQTPSHQVTQMGQEVILRCVPISNHLYFYWYRQILGQKVEFLVSFYNNEISEKSEIFDDQFSVERPDGSNFTLKIRSTKLEDSAMYFCASSVAGGYEQYFGPGTRLTVT.

The chain carries TRBV6-1 and TRBJ2-5; D is possibly TRBD1 (5 bases). Trimming left V 3 bases short and J 5 bases short, with 19 bases between. CDR3 length equals 16 residues. Germline lookup yields CDR1 MNHNS and CDR2 SASEGT. CDR3 loop: CASSEVAGPSQETQYF. The CDR3 nucleotides are TGTGCCAGCAGTGAGGTGGCAGGGCCGTCCCAGGAGACCCAGTACTTC.

Comments on this clone: This specimen includes other DNA sequences encoding the same CDR3. CDR3 nucleotide sequence: TGTGCCAGTAGTTTCGAGAGTAACACTGAAGCTTTCTTT. It codes for CASSFESNTEAFF. The rearrangement joins TRBV19 to TRBJ1-1; no clear D gene. The CDR3 loop spans 13 amino acids. Germline V gives CDR1 LNHDA, CDR2 SQIVND (reference sequence). V was shortened by 5 bases and J by 2 bases, with 9 bases between the two germline ends.

This clone was counted a few times. The J gene is TRBJ2-5, the V gene TRBV30; 7 nucleotides agree with TRBD1. V lost 2 bases to trimming and J lost 6 bases; unmatched junction nucleotides: 12. The V gene's germline CDR1 is GTSNPN and CDR2 SVGIG (reference sequence). This CDR3 has 15 residues. CDR3 protein: CAWSSQWQGVKTQYF. CDR3 DNA sequence: TGTGCCTGGAGTAGTCAGTGGCAGGGGGTGAAGACCCAGTACTTC.

The chain has TRBV18 and TRBJ1-1; D remains unclear. Germline V gives CDR1 KGHSH, CDR2 LQKENI. Trimming left V 4 bases short and J 4 bases short, with 10 bases between. The CDR3 is made up of 13 amino acids. CDR3 amino acids: CASSRDRATEAFF. CDR3 nucleotides: TGTGCCAGCTCACGAGATCGCGCCACTGAAGCTTTCTTT.

The chain recombines TRBV9 with TRBJ2-3; 8 bases line up with TRBD2. There are 15 residues in the CDR3. V lost 4 bases and J lost 2; bases outside the gene matches: 6. Germline V gene data show CDR1 as SGDLS and CDR2 as YYNGEE. CDR3 nucleotide sequence: TGTGCCAGCAGCCCGATCGGGGGGGACACAGATACGCAGTATTTT. Translation: CASSPIGGDTDTQYF.

This rearrangement joins TRBV9 to TRBJ2-3; tentative D call: TRBD2 (6 bases). This CDR3 has 15 residues. The V gene's germline CDR1 is SGDLS and CDR2 YYNGEE. With 4 bases removed from V and 4 bases from J, the gap between germline ends came to 16 bases. The CDR3 sequence: CASSPRLEVADTQYF. The CDR3, as DNA: TGTGCCAGCAGCCCGCGACTAGAGGTAGCAGATACGCAGTATTTT.

This clone was counted many times. The chain combines TRBV10-3 with TRBJ2-3; D call uncertain. The V end was cut by 6 bases, the J end by 0 bases, with 7 bases between. In germline, CDR1 is ENHRY, CDR2 SYGVKD. This CDR3 comprises 13 residues. The CDR3, as DNA: TGTGCCATCAGGCCGAGTAGCACAGATACGCAGTATTTT. Amino acid sequence: CAIRPSSTDTQYF.

The chain has TRBV7-8 and TRBJ2-7; D ambiguous. In germline, CDR1 is SGHVS, CDR2 FQNEAQ. Trimming pared 2 bases from V and 0 bases from J, leaving 8 bases between. CDR3 length: 14 amino acids. This chain's CDR3 is CASSLYGLSYEQYF. DNA for the CDR3: TGTGCCAGCAGCTTATATGGGCTCTCCTACGAGCAGTACTTC. The variable domain in full, with the rest retrieved from reference TRBV7-8 and TRBJ2-7, is GAGVSQSPRYKVAKRGQDVALRCDPISGHVSLFWYQQALGQGPEFLTYFQNEAQLDKSGLPSDRFFAERPEGSVSTLKIQRTQQEDSAVYLCASSLYGLSYEQYFGPGTRLTVT.

This clone was recorded a few times. The rearrangement uses TRBV6-5 and TRBJ2-1; 7 bases align to TRBD1. Looked up from germline, CDR1 is MNHEY and CDR2 is SVGAGI. With V trimmed by 7 bases and J by 0 bases, 6 bases remained unmatched. The CDR3 runs to 15 residues. CDR3 residues: CASNRDSTSYNEQFF. The CDR3 nucleotides read TGTGCCAGCAACAGGGACAGCACCTCCTACAATGAGCAGTTCTTC.

The table lists this clone with a few counts. The chain carries TRBV30 and TRBJ1-3; D is perhaps TRBD1 (6 bases). CDR3 length equals 10 residues. Per the germline V gene, CDR1 is GTSNPN and CDR2 is SVGIG (reference sequence). Between the trimmed V and J ends, which lost 5 bases and 7 bases, there was a span of 6 bases. The CDR3 sequence: CAWGQNTIYF. Written as DNA, the CDR3 is TGTGCCTGGGGACAGAACACCATATATTTT.

The rearrangement joins TRBV10-3 to TRBJ1-6, with no clear D. This CDR3 spans 13 amino acids. V lost 5 bases, J lost 5 bases, and 7 bases lay in between. CDR1 and CDR2 (germline): ENHRY, SYGVKD. The CDR3 DNA reads as TGTGCCATCAGTTCACAGAATAATTCACCCCTCCACTTT. It encodes CAISSQNNSPLHF.

The chain joins TRBV30 to TRBJ1-2; D gene unclear. V dropped 2 bases and J dropped 6 bases, with 7 bases sitting between them. The CDR3 covers 11 residues. The V gene's germline CDR1 is GTSNPN and CDR2 SVGIG (reference sequence). CDR3: CAWSRTDGYTF. CDR3 coding DNA: TGTGCCTGGAGTCGGACGGATGGCTACACCTTC.

This clone has just a few counts. J is TRBJ1-1 and V is TRBV2; D uncertain. Germline CDR1 and CDR2: SNHLY and FYNNEI. The V and J ends lost 6 bases and 0 bases respectively, with 11 bases between them. The CDR3 loop spans 14 amino acids. The CDR3 nucleotides are TGTGCCAGCAGCCTAGGTCCCCTGAACACTGAAGCTTTCTTT. The encoded protein is CASSLGPLNTEAFF.

The chain carries TRBV9 and TRBJ2-1, with 7 bases aligning to TRBD2. The CDR3 has 17 amino acids. Per the germline V gene, CDR1 is SGDLS and CDR2 is YYNGEE. V gave up 0 bases and J gave up 5 bases; unmatched junction bases: 11. DNA for the CDR3: TGTGCCAGCAGCGTAGCATTCGGGGCTAGCGGACACAATGAGCAGTTCTTC. Translated, it gives CASSVAFGASGHNEQFF.